This T cell receptor (beta chain) was recovered during a study of blood T cells in healthy people across ages. This CDR3 is built from 15 residues. Alongside a J-beta primer mix, a sample-barcoded 5' primer served in a second PCR lasting 7 to 11 cycles. TCRdb used MiXCR to reprocess the 5' RACE reads, holding one entry per CDR3 protein. The table lists fewer than 950,000 distinct CDR3 sequences, about 48% of them singletons. The TCR was taken from a man older than 75 in good health. V is TRBV21-1 and J is TRBJ2-1; the DNA was not used to check the table's D call, TRBD2. TRBV21-1 is flagged as a pseudogene. Sequences were obtained from blood. The CDR3 sequence is CASSKKASGNNEQFF. For the CDR3, the DNA is TGTGCCAGCAGCAAAAAGGCTAGCGGGAACAATGAGCAGTTCTTC.